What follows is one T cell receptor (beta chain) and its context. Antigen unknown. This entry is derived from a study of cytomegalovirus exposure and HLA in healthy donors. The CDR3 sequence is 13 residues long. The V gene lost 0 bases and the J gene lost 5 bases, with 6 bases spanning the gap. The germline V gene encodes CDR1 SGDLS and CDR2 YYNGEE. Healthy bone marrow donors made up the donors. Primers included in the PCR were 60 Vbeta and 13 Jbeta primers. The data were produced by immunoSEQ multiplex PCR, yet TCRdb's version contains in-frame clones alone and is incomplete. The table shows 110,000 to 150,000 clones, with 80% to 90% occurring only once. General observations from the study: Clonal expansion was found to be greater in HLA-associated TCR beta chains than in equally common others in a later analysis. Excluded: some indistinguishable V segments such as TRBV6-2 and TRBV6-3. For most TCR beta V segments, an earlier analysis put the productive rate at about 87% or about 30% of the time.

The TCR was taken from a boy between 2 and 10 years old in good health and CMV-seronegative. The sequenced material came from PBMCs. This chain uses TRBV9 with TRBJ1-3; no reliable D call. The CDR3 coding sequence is TGTGCCAGCAGCGTAGAGCTGCGAAACACCATATATTTT. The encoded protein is CASSVELRNTIYF.